Sequencing of this T cell receptor beta chain was carried out in a study of blood T cell repertoires in COVID-19. TCRdb keeps only in-frame clones here, not all; method: immunoSEQ multiplex PCR. This table has 200,000 to 250,000 clones, 80% appearing once. The CDR3 has 14 residues. The germline V gene has CDR1 SGHTA and CDR2 FQGTGA. V was cut by 5 bases and J by 4 bases, with 13 bases left in between. This clonotype was obtained from a human donor in a cohort sampled during active COVID-19. The rearrangement joins TRBV7-3 to TRBJ2-3; D is possibly TRBD2 (6 bases). Sequencing was carried out using peripheral blood. The CDR3 sequence is CASSPRLGADTQYF. The CDR3 region has the DNA TGTGCCAGCAGCCCGAGACTAGGCGCAGATACGCAGTATTTT. Filled out from reference TRBV7-3 and TRBJ2-3, the complete variable domain reads GAGVSQTPSNKVTEKGKYVELRCDPISGHTALYWYRQSLGQGPEFLIYFQGTGAADDSGLPNDRFFAVRPEGSVSTLKIQRTERGDSAVYLCASSPRLGADTQYFGPGTRLTVL.